The rows below give T cell receptor beta chains drawn from one sample of a study of Ad26.COV2.S vaccination and SARS-CoV-2 variants. Some clones are missing from TCRdb's copy, which holds only in-frame ones; the method was immunoSEQ multiplex PCR. The data contain hundreds of thousands of clones, about 89% of them singletons. The sequencing used peripheral blood, collected in a trial of Ad26.COV2.S vaccine versus placebo. These TCRs come from a person between 18 and 65 years old who received the Ad26.COV2.S COVID-19 vaccine or a placebo. Each CDR3 is given without its conserved first and last residue.

V: TRBV21-1; J: TRBJ2-3; CDR3: ASSRFRILQY
V: TRBV18; J: TRBJ2-1; CDR3: ASSLELATYNEQF
V: TRBV29-1; J: TRBJ1-2; CDR3: SARLSGGNYGYT
V: TRBV5-1; J: TRBJ2-7; CDR3: ASSTLTGPYEQY
V: TRBV5-1; J: TRBJ2-7; CDR3: ASSLEASGNEQY
V: TRBV9; J: TRBJ2-1; CDR3: ASSVGLAGGRDGEQF
V: TRBV5-1; J: TRBJ2-5; CDR3: ASSLSQGMGETQY
V: TRBV19; J: TRBJ1-5; CDR3: ASSIAPSVAPQH
V: TRBV28; J: TRBJ1-2; CDR3: ASSLKRFYGYT
V: TRBV18; J: TRBJ1-1; CDR3: ASSHTPTGFMNTEAF
V: TRBV19; J: TRBJ2-7; CDR3: ASSPRTGAAYEQY
V: TRBV6-5; J: TRBJ2-3; CDR3: ASSVWGGTDTQY